These 21 T cell receptor beta chains were all obtained from the same sample, sequenced in a study of OX40 agonist ivuxolimab in advanced cancers. Method: immunoSEQ multiplex PCR; TCRdb's copy keeps in-frame clones and lacks some. The repertoire holds some 78,000 clones, with 92% as singletons. The sequencing used CD4+ or CD8+ T cells sorted from blood, collected in a trial of the OX40 agonist ivuxolimab. All receptors derive from an adult with an advanced solid tumor such as melanoma, head and neck, liver or kidney cancer.

The J gene is TRBJ2-7, the V gene TRBV30; 9 bases align to TRBD2. The J segment lost 0 bases and the V segment lost 5 bases, leaving 17 bases of the junction unmatched. The germline V gene encodes CDR1 GTSNPN and CDR2 SVGIG (reference sequence). This CDR3 region has 18 residues. In DNA form, the CDR3 reads TGTGCCTGGGACCCCAGTCGCGGGGGGGGAGGGATCTCCTACGAGCAGTACTTC. Its translation: CAWDPSRGGGGISYEQYF.

The chain has TRBV4-1 and TRBJ1-1, with 7 positions matching TRBD1. The CDR3 runs 15 residues. V shed 6 bases, J shed 4 bases, and the junction held 11 bases outside the gene matches. Germline CDR1 MGHRA, CDR2 YSYEKL. The CDR3 sequence is CASRRAGGVSTEAFF. The CDR3, as DNA: TGCGCCAGCAGGAGAGCAGGGGGAGTGAGCACTGAAGCTTTCTTT.

The chain couples TRBV30 to TRBJ2-5, with D possibly matching TRBD2 (6 bases). Germline-derived CDR1 and CDR2 are GTSNPN and SVGIG (reference sequence). This CDR3 is 13 amino acids long. Trimming cost V 0 bases and J 9 bases, with 14 bases left between them. DNA of the CDR3: TGTGCCTGGAGTGTAACCCTTAGGAGGGCCCAGTACTTC. This translates into CAWSVTLRRAQYF.

On this clone: The same CDR3 also results from other DNA sequences found in this sample. The chain carries TRBV2 and TRBJ1-5; D is uncertain. Trimming removed 3 bases from V and 4 bases from J, with 10 bases in between. Germline CDR1 and CDR2: SNHLY and FYNNEI. The length of the CDR3 is 14 residues. The CDR3, as DNA: TGTGCCAGCAGTGAGGAGTCCGGAAATCAGCCCCAGCATTTT. It yields the protein CASSEESGNQPQHF.

The chain carries TRBV11-2 and TRBJ1-2; the D is unclear. The CDR3 runs 13 residues. With 5 bases removed from V and 0 bases from J, the gap between germline ends came to 7 bases. Germline V gives CDR1 SGHAT, CDR2 FQNNGV. CDR3 coding DNA: TGTGCCAGCAGCAGTGGGGCTAACTATGGCTACACCTTC. The encoded protein is CASSSGANYGYTF.

This clone appeared once. This sequence joins TRBV19 and TRBJ1-1; 11 nucleotides agree with TRBD1. The CDR3 is 18 residues long. Per the germline V gene, CDR1 is LNHDA and CDR2 is SQIVND (reference sequence). Losses at the gene ends were 5 bases for V and 4 bases for J; bases not matched to a gene: 15. Here the CDR3 reads CASSGYRDRGSGITEAFF. CDR3 bases: TGTGCCAGTAGTGGGTACCGGGACAGGGGGTCAGGGATCACTGAAGCTTTCTTT. Complete variable domain (other parts from reference TRBV19 and TRBJ1-1): DGGITQSPKYLFRKEGQNVTLSCEQNLNHDAMYWYRQDPGQGLRLIYYSQIVNDFQKGDIAEGYSVSREKKESFPLTVTSAQKNPTAFYLCASSGYRDRGSGITEAFFGQGTRLTVV.

This chain links TRBV7-8 with TRBJ2-1; 8 bases fit TRBD2. V lost 7 bases to trimming and J lost 4 bases; unmatched junction nucleotides: 12. Germline CDR1 and CDR2: SGHVS and FQNEAQ. The CDR3 has 16 residues. CDR3 DNA: TGTGCCAGCATCCCCCGGGGCGGGGGGCCTTACAATGAGCAGTTCTTC. Its protein product is CASIPRGGGPYNEQFF. The full variable domain, with the rest looked up from reference TRBV7-8 and TRBJ2-1, is GAGVSQSPRYKVAKRGQDVALRCDPISGHVSLFWYQQALGQGPEFLTYFQNEAQLDKSGLPSDRFFAERPEGSVSTLKIQRTQQEDSAVYLCASIPRGGGPYNEQFFGPGTRLTVL.

The chain carries TRBV7-8 and TRBJ2-7; 8 nucleotides line up with TRBD1. Germline CDR1 and CDR2: SGHVS and FQNEAQ. The CDR3 is 13 amino acids. V dropped 5 bases and J dropped 5; count of bases not matched to a gene: 5. The CDR3 loop reads CASSADRDHEQYF. In DNA, the CDR3 is TGTGCCAGCAGCGCGGACAGGGACCACGAGCAGTACTTC.

On this clone itself: The germline gene is not matched at one end of the junction; a read error may be the cause. The chain links TRBV7-7 to TRBJ2-7; the D gene is possibly TRBD2 (5 bases). CDR1 is SSHAT and CDR2 is FNYEAQ in the germline V gene (reference sequence). The CDR3 has 13 amino acids. CDR3 in amino acids: CASSLNQAGEQYF. The CDR3 region has the DNA TGTGCTAGCAGCTTAAATCAGGCGGGCGAGCAGTACTTC.

This clone has only a few counts. The chain employs TRBV5-1 and TRBJ2-5, with a possible D match to TRBD2 (6 bases). Germline lookup yields CDR1 SGHRS and CDR2 YFSETQ. The CDR3 length is 14 residues. Trimming shortened V by 2 bases and J by 7 bases, and 15 bases separated the two germline ends. The CDR3 nucleotides are TGCGCCAGCAGCTTCCTCGAGGCCGGGGGGACCCAGTACTTC. This sequence encodes CASSFLEAGGTQYF.

The chain links TRBV28 to TRBJ2-7; D remains unclear. V dropped 2 bases and J dropped 5 bases, with 7 bases sitting between them. The CDR3 is 12 residues long. Germline values: CDR1 MDHEN, CDR2 SYDVKM. The CDR3: CASSLHGNEQYF. As DNA, the CDR3 is TGTGCCAGCAGTTTACATGGAAACGAGCAGTACTTC.

This chain connects TRBV6-1 to TRBJ2-5; no firm D call. V dropped 0 bases and J dropped 7 bases, with 12 bases sitting between them. The length of the CDR3 is 14 residues. CDR1 is MNHNS, CDR2 SASEGT, per germline. In nucleotides, the CDR3 is TGTGCCAGCAGTGAAGCCGGCCCCTGGGGGACCCAGTACTTC. Translating gives CASSEAGPWGTQYF.

The chain couples TRBV7-2 to TRBJ1-1; 7 bases fit TRBD1. CDR1 and CDR2 (germline): SGHTA, FQGNSA. V shed 5 bases, J shed 3 bases, and the junction held 6 bases outside the gene matches. The CDR3 has 14 amino acids. The CDR3 spells CASSLTGADTEAFF. In DNA form, the CDR3 reads TGTGCCAGCAGCCTAACAGGGGCGGACACTGAAGCTTTCTTT. Supplemented by reference TRBV7-2 and TRBJ1-1, the full variable domain reads GAGVSQSPSNKVTEKGKDVELRCDPISGHTALYWYRQSLGQGLEFLIYFQGNSAPDKSGLPSDRFSAERTGGSVSTLTIQRTQQEDSAVYLCASSLTGADTEAFFGQGTRLTVV.

This chain links TRBV7-9 with TRBJ2-7; 7 nucleotides agree with TRBD2. Per the germline V gene, CDR1 is SEHNR and CDR2 is FQNEAQ (reference sequence). This CDR3 comprises 16 residues. J was trimmed by 8 bases and V by 3 bases; bases with no gene match: 16. Here the CDR3 reads CASSFKFVREDKKQYF. CDR3 nucleotides: TGTGCCAGCAGCTTTAAATTTGTCCGGGAGGATAAAAAGCAGTACTTC.

V and J are TRBV15 and TRBJ1-2; no definite D call. The CDR3 consists of 14 residues. Trimming removed 5 bases from V and 4 bases from J, with 14 bases in between. The germline gives CDR1 LNHNV, CDR2 YYDKDF (reference sequence). CDR3 DNA sequence: TGTGCCACCAGCGCGCGGGGTGCGGGCTATGGCTACACCTTC. Its translation is CATSARGAGYGYTF.

This clone was counted only a few times. The chain recombines TRBV5-1 with TRBJ2-6, with D perhaps TRBD2 (6 bases). V dropped 1 base and J dropped 4 bases, with 15 bases sitting between them. The CDR3 sequence is 17 residues long. CDR1 is SGHRS and CDR2 is YFSETQ in the germline V gene. This CDR3 is CASSLSPGRSGANVLTF. The CDR3 DNA is TGCGCCAGCAGCTTGTCTCCAGGGAGGTCGGGGGCCAACGTCCTGACTTTC.

V usage is TRBV7-9 and J usage is TRBJ1-3, with D maybe TRBD1 (6 bases). The CDR3 sequence is 16 residues long. V was trimmed by 5 bases and J by 0 bases, leaving 14 bases between them. Germline V gives CDR1 SEHNR, CDR2 FQNEAQ (reference sequence). This CDR3 is CASSVLRGGSGNTIYF. The CDR3 DNA is TGTGCCAGCAGCGTGCTAAGGGGGGGCTCTGGAAACACCATATATTTT. Full variable domain (remainder filled in from reference TRBV7-9 and TRBJ1-3): DTGVSQNPRHKITKRGQNVTFRCDPISEHNRLYWYRQTLGQGPEFLTYFQNEAQLEKSRLLSDRFSAERPKGSFSTLEIQRTEQGDSAMYLCASSVLRGGSGNTIYFGEGSWLTVV.

The chain recombines TRBV27 with TRBJ1-6, with 10 nucleotides matching TRBD1. The J segment lost 5 bases and the V segment lost 2 bases, leaving 15 bases of the junction unmatched. Germline V gives CDR1 MNHEY, CDR2 SMNVEV (reference sequence). The CDR3 totals 20 residues. This CDR3 reads CASSLTVRQGARSNNSPLHF. The CDR3 nucleotides are TGTGCCAGCAGTTTAACAGTGAGACAGGGGGCGCGTTCCAATAATTCACCCCTCCACTTT.

The genes are TRBV2 and TRBJ2-2; the match to TRBD2 covers 11 bases. From germline, CDR1 is SNHLY and CDR2 FYNNEI. CDR3 length: 15 amino acids. V was pared by 6 bases and J by 2 bases, with 2 bases of the junction left unmatched. The CDR3 reads CASRRLAGNTGELFF. The CDR3 DNA reads TGTGCCAGCAGGAGACTAGCGGGAAACACCGGGGAGCTGTTTTTT.

The chain recombines TRBV5-5 with TRBJ1-2; weak D call: TRBD1 (6 bases). Germline CDR1 reads SGHKS; CDR2 reads YYEKEE (reference sequence). The CDR3 consists of 14 residues. Trimming took off 3 bases at V and 8 bases at J, with 17 bases between the two ends. The CDR3 DNA reads as TGTGCCAGCAGCTCCCCGGCGGGGGGCAACGGCTACACCTTC. Protein: CASSSPAGGNGYTF.

The chain uses TRBV4-2 and TRBJ2-1; TRBD2 matches at 8 bases. The trim removed 5 bases at V and 9 bases at J, leaving 18 bases unmatched. Germline-derived CDR1 and CDR2 are LGHNA and YNFKEQ. CDR3 size: 17 residues. CDR3 nucleotides: TGTGCCAGCAGCACCCGATTAGGCGGGGGGCCGCTGGTTGAGCAGTTCTTC. This encodes CASSTRLGGGPLVEQFF.